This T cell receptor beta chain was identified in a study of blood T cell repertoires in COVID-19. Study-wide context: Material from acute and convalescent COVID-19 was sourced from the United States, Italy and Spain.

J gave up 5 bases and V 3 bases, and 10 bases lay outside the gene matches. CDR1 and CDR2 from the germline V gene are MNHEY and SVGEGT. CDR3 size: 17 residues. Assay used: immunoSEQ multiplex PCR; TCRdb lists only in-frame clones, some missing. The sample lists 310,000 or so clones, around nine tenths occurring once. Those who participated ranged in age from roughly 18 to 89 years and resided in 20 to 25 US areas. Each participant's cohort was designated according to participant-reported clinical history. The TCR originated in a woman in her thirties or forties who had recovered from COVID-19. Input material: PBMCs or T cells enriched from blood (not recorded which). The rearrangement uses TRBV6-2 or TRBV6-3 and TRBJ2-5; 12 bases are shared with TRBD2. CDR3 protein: CASSYGKTSGSSETQYF. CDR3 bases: TGTGCCAGCAGTTATGGGAAGACTAGCGGGAGTAGCGAGACCCAGTACTTC.